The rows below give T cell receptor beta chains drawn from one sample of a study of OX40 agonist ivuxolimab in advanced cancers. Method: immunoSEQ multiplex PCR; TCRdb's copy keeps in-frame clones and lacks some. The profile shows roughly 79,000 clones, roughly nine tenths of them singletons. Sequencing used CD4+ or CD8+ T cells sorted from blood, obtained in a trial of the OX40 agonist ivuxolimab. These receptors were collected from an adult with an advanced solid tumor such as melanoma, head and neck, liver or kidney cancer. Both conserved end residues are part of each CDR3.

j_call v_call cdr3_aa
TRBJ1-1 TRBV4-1 CASSWDRATEAFF
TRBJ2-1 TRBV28 CASSPSGRAANEQFF
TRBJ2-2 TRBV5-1 CASSFGASRTGELFF
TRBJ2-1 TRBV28 CASSLWVAGYNEQFF
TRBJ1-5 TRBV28 CASSFLQDQPQHF
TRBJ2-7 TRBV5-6 CASSLQGISYEQYF
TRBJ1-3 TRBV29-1 CSAVDRSSGNTIYF
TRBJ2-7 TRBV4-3 CASSQVTGIEQYF
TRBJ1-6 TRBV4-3 CASSQGRALNSPLHF
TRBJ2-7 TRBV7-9 CASSTGGHEQYF
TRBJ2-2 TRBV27 CASRLAGANTGELFF
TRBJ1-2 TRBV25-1 CASSNRGFGYTF
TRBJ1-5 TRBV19 CASSTNPRQVLQPQHF